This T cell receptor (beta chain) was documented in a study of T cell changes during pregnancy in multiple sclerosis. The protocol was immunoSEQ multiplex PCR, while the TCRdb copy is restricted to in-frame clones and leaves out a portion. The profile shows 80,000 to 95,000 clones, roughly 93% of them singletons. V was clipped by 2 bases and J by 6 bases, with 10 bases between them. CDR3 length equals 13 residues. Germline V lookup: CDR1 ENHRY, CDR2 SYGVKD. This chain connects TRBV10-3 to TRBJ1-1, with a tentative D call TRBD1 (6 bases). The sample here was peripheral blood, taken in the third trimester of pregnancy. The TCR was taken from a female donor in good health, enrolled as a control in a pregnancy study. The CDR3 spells CAISEIRGAEAFF. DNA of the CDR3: TGTGCCATCAGTGAGATCAGGGGCGCTGAAGCTTTCTTT.